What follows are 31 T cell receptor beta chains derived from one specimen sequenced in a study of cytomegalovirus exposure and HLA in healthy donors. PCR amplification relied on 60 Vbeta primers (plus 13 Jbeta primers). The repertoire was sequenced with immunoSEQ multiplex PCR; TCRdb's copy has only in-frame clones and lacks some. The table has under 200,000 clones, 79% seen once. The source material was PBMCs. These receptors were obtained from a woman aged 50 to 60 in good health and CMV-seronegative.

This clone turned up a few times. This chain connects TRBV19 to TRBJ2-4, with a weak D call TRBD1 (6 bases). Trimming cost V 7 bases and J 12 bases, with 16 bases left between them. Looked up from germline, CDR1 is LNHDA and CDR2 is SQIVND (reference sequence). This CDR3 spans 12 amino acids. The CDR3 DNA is TGTGCCAGTACCGCGACAGGATCGAATCAGTACTTC. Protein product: CASTATGSNQYF.

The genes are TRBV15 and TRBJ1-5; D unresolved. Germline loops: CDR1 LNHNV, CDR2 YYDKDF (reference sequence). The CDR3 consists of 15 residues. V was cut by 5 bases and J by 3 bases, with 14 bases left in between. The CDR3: CATSEGGGPNQPQHF. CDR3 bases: TGTGCCACCAGCGAGGGCGGAGGGCCCAATCAGCCCCAGCATTTT.

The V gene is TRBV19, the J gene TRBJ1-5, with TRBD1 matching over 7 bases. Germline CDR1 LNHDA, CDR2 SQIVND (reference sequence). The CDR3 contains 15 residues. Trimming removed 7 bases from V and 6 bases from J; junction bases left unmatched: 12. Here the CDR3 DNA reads TGTGCCAGTACCCCACAAGGGGGCTATGGTCAGCCCCAGCATTTT. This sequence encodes CASTPQGGYGQPQHF. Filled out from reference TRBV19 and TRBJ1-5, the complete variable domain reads DGGITQSPKYLFRKEGQNVTLSCEQNLNHDAMYWYRQDPGQGLRLIYYSQIVNDFQKGDIAEGYSVSREKKESFPLTVTSAQKNPTAFYLCASTPQGGYGQPQHFGDGTRLSIL.

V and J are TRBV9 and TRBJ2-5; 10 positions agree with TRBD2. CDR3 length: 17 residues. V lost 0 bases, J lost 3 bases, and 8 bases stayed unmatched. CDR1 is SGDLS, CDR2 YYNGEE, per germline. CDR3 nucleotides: TGTGCCAGCAGCGTAGATCCCAGCGGGGGGGCTAAAGAGACCCAGTACTTC. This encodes CASSVDPSGGAKETQYF.

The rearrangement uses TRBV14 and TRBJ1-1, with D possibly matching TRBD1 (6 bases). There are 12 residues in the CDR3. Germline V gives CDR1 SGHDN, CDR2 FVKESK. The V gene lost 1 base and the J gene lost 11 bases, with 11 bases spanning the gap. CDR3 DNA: TGTGCCAGCAGCCAAGTGAGGGGGTTGGCTTTCTTT. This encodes CASSQVRGLAFF.

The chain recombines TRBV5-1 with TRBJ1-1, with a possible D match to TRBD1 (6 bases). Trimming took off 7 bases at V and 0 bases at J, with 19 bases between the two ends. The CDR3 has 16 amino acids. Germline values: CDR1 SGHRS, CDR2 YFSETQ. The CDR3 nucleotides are TGCGCCAGCGGGTTGGGGGGCCTTCTTATGAACACTGAAGCTTTCTTT. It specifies CASGLGGLLMNTEAFF.

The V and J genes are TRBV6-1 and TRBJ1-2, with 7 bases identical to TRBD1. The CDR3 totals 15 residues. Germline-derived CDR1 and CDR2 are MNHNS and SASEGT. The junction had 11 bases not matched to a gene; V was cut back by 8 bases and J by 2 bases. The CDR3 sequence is CASYSRDRHNYGYTF. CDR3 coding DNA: TGTGCCAGCTATTCCCGGGACAGACACAACTATGGCTACACCTTC.

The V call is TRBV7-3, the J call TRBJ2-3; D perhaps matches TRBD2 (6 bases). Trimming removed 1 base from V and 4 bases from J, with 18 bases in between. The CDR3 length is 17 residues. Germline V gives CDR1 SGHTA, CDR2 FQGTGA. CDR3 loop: CASSLNRAEGWSDTQYF. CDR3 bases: TGTGCCAGCAGCTTAAATCGAGCGGAGGGCTGGTCAGATACGCAGTATTTT.

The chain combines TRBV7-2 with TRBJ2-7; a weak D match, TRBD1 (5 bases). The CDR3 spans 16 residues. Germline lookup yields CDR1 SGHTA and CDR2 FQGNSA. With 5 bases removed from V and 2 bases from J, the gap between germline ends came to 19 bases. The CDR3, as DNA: TGTGCCAGCAGCCCCTCCGGCAGGGCATTTACCTACGAGCAGTACTTC. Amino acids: CASSPSGRAFTYEQYF. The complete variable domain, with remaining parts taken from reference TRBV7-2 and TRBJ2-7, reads GAGVSQSPSNKVTEKGKDVELRCDPISGHTALYWYRQSLGQGLEFLIYFQGNSAPDKSGLPSDRFSAERTGGSVSTLTIQRTQQEDSAVYLCASSPSGRAFTYEQYFGPGTRLTVT.

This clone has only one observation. Written as DNA, the CDR3 is TGTGCCAGCAGCCAGGGCCAGGGGGAAAACTATGGCTACACCTTC. Encoded protein: CASSQGQGENYGYTF. This sequence joins TRBV4-2 and TRBJ1-2, with 7 bases identical to TRBD1. Germline lookup yields CDR1 LGHNA and CDR2 YNFKEQ. V shed 3 bases, J shed 2 bases, and the junction held 6 bases outside the gene matches. CDR3 size: 15 residues.

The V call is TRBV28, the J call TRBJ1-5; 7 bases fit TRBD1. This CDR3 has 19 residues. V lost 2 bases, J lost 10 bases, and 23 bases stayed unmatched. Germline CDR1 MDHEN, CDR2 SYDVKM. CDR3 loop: CASSLGIRQGSGWVIPQHF. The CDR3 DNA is TGTGCCAGCAGTTTAGGGATACGACAGGGATCGGGGTGGGTAATTCCCCAGCATTTT.

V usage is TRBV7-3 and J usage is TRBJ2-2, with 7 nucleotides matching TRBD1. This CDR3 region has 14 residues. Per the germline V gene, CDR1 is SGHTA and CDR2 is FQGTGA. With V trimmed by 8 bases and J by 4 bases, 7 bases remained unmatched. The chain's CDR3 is CASGIPGGTGELFF. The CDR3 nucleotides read TGTGCCAGCGGCATCCCAGGGGGCACCGGGGAGCTGTTTTTT.

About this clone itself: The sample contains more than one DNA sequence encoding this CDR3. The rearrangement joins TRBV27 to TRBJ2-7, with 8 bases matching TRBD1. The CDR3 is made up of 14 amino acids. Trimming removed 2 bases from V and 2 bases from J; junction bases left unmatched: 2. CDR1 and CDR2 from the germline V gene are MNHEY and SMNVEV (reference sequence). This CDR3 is CASSLGTGPYEQYF. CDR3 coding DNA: TGTGCCAGCAGTTTAGGGACAGGCCCCTACGAGCAGTACTTC.

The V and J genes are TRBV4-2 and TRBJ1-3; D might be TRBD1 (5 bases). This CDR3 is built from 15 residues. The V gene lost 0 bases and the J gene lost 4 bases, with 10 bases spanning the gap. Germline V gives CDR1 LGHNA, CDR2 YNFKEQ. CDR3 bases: TGTGCCAGCAGCCAAGACCAGGGCCTCGGAAACACCATATATTTT. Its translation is CASSQDQGLGNTIYF.

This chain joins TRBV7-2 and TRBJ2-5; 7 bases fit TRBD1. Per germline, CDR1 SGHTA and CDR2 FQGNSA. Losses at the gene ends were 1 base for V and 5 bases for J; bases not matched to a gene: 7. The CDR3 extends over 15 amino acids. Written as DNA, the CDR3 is TGTGCCAGCAGCTTAGAGGGGGCTCTCGGGGAGACCCAGTACTTC. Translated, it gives CASSLEGALGETQYF.

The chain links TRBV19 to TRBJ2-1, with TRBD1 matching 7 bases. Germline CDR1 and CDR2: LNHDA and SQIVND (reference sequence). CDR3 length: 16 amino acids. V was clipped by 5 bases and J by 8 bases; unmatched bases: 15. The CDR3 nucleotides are TGTGCCAGTAGTGCCCCGACAGGGTGGGGATCGGATGAGCAGTTCTTC. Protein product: CASSAPTGWGSDEQFF.

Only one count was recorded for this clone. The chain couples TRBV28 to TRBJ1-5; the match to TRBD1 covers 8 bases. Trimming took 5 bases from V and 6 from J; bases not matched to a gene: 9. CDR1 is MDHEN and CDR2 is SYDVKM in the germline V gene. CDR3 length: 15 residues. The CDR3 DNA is TGTGCCAGCAGTGCCTCGGACAGGGTGGGTCAGCCCCAGCATTTT. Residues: CASSASDRVGQPQHF. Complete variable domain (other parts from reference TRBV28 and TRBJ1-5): DVKVTQSSRYLVKRTGEKVFLECVQDMDHENMFWYRQDPGLGLRLIYFSYDVKMKEKGDIPEGYSVSREKKERFSLILESASTNQTSMYLCASSASDRVGQPQHFGDGTRLSIL.

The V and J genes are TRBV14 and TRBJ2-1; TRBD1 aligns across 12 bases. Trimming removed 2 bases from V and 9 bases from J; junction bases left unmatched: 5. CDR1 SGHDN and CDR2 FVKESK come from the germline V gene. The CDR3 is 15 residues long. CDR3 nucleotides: TGTGCCAGCAGCCAACCGGGACAGGGGGCTGGTGAGCAGTTCTTC. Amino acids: CASSQPGQGAGEQFF.

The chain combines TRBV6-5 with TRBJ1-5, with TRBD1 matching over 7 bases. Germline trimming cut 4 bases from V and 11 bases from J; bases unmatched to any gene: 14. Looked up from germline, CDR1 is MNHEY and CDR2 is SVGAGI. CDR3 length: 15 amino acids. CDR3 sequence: CASSSRTGSPQAQHF. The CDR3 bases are TGTGCCAGCAGTTCGCGGACAGGCAGCCCGCAGGCCCAGCATTTT.

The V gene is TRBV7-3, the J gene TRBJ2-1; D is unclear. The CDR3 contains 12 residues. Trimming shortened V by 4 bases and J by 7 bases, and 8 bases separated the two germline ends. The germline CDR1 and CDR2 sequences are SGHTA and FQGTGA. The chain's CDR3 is CASSSPSNEQFF. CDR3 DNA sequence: TGTGCCAGCAGCTCGCCCAGTAATGAGCAGTTCTTC. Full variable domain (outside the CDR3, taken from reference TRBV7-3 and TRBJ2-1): GAGVSQTPSNKVTEKGKYVELRCDPISGHTALYWYRQSLGQGPEFLIYFQGTGAADDSGLPNDRFFAVRPEGSVSTLKIQRTERGDSAVYLCASSSPSNEQFFGPGTRLTVL.

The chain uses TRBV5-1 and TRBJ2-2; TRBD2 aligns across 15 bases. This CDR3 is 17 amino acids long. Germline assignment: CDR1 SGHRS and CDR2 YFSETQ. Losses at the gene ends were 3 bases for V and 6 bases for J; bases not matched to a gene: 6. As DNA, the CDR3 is TGCGCCAGCAGCTCGGGACTAGCGGGAGGTAGTGCCGGGGAGCTGTTTTTT. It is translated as CASSSGLAGGSAGELFF.

CDR3: CASSYSGIAKNIQYF. CDR3 DNA: TGTGCCAGCAGTTATAGCGGGATAGCCAAAAACATTCAGTACTTC. This rearrangement joins TRBV28 to TRBJ2-4; TRBD2 matches at 8 bases. Trimming at V came to 4 bases and at J to 0 bases, leaving 2 bases not matched to a gene. The CDR3 is 15 residues long. Looked up from germline, CDR1 is MDHEN and CDR2 is SYDVKM.

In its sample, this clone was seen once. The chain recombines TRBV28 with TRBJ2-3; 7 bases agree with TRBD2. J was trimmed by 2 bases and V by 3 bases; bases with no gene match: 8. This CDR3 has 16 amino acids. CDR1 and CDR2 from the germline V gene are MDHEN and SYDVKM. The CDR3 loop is CASSFHPSGYTDTQYF. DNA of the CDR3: TGTGCCAGCAGTTTTCACCCTAGCGGATACACAGATACGCAGTATTTT.

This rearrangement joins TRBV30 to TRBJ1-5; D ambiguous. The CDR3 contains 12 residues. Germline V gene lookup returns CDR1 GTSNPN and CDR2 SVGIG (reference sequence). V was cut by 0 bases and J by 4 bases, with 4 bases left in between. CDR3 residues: CAWSVYNQPQHF. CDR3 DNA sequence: TGTGCCTGGAGTGTTTATAATCAGCCCCAGCATTTT.

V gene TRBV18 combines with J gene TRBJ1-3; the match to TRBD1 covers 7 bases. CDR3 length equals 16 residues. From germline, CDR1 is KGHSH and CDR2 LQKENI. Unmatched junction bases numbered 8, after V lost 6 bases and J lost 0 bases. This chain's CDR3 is CASSPGTASSGNTIYF. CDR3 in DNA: TGTGCCAGCTCCCCCGGGACAGCAAGCTCTGGAAACACCATATATTTT.

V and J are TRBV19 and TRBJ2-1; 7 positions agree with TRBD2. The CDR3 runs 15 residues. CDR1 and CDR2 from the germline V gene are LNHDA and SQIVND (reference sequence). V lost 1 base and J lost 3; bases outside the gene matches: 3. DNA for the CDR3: TGTGCCAGTAGTATAGTTGCGGGGGACTACAATGAGCAGTTCTTC. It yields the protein CASSIVAGDYNEQFF.

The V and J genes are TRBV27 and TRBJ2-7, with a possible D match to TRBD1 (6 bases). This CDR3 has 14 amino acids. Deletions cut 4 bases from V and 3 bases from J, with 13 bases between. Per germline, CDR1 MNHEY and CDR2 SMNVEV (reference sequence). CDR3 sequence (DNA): TGTGCCAGCAGTTCATCAGGGGTTCACTACGAGCAGTACTTC. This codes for CASSSSGVHYEQYF.

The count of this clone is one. This CDR3 reads CASSLQGTQETQYF. CDR3 DNA: TGTGCCAGCAGCTTACAAGGGACTCAAGAGACCCAGTACTTC. The J gene is TRBJ2-5, the V gene TRBV7-2; TRBD2 might be the D (6 bases). This CDR3 region has 14 residues. The ends were cut back, 2 bases at V and 2 bases at J, with 9 bases in the middle. Germline assignment: CDR1 SGHTA and CDR2 FQGNSA.

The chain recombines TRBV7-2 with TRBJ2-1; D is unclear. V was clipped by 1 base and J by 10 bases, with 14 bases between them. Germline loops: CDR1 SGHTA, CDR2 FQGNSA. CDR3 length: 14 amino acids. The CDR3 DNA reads TGTGCCAGCAGCTTAGTGGTCGAGCTACAGGAGCAGTTCTTC. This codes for CASSLVVELQEQFF.

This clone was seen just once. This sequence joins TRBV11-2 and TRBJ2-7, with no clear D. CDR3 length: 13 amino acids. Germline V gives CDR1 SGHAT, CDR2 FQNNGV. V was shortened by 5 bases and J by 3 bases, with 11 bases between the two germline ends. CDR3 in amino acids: CASSPRRYYEQYF. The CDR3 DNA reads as TGTGCCAGCAGCCCTAGACGATACTACGAGCAGTACTTC.

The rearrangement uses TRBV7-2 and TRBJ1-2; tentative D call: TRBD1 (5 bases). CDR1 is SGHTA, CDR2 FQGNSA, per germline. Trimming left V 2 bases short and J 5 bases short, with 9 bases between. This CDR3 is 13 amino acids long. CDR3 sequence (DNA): TGTGCCAGCAGCTTACCCCCAGGGTATGGCTACACCTTC. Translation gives CASSLPPGYGYTF. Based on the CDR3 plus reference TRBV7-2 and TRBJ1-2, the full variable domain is GAGVSQSPSNKVTEKGKDVELRCDPISGHTALYWYRQSLGQGLEFLIYFQGNSAPDKSGLPSDRFSAERTGGSVSTLTIQRTQQEDSAVYLCASSLPPGYGYTFGSGTRLTVV.